What follows are 27 T cell receptor beta chains derived from one specimen sequenced in a study of lymphopenia after photon versus proton radiotherapy. Only in-frame clones appear in the TCRdb table, and some are missing; sequencing was by immunoSEQ multiplex PCR. The sample holds around 63,000 clones; approximately 83% are singletons and the top ten take roughly 2%. Sequencing used peripheral blood, obtained from a patient treated with photon-based radiotherapy. These receptors came from a man aged 40-55 years with gastric cancer.

The chain couples TRBV30 to TRBJ1-1; the D is unclear. V lost 2 bases and J 1 base, leaving 8 bases between the germline ends. Germline loops: CDR1 GTSNPN, CDR2 SVGIG (reference sequence). This CDR3 has 13 amino acids. Here the CDR3 DNA reads TGTGCCTGGAGTCATGTGGGGAACACTGAAGCTTTCTTT. Its protein is CAWSHVGNTEAFF.

This clone was counted a few times. The V and J genes are TRBV10-3 and TRBJ2-2, with 8 nucleotides matching TRBD1. This CDR3 spans 15 amino acids. V was clipped by 4 bases and J by 1 base; unmatched bases: 2. Per the germline V gene, CDR1 is ENHRY and CDR2 is SYGVKD. The CDR3 coding sequence is TGTGCCATCAGTGCAGGGACAGGGAACACCGGGGAGCTGTTTTTT. Translating gives CAISAGTGNTGELFF.

The chain recombines TRBV10-3 with TRBJ2-3, with 7 bases that match TRBD2. The trim removed 6 bases at V and 2 bases at J, leaving 5 bases unmatched. The CDR3 is 14 amino acids. From germline, CDR1 is ENHRY and CDR2 SYGVKD. CDR3 DNA sequence: TGTGCCATCAGGCCCAGCGGGGCCACAGATACGCAGTATTTT. Translating gives CAIRPSGATDTQYF.

Only one count was recorded for this clone. The chain joins TRBV9 to TRBJ1-1, with D possibly TRBD1 on 5 matching bases. Trimming stripped 4 bases from V and 1 base from J, with 14 bases between. The CDR3 covers 15 residues. CDR1 is SGDLS and CDR2 is YYNGEE in the germline V gene. The CDR3 DNA reads TGTGCCAGCAGCCCCCGAGTTGGGACGAACACTGAAGCTTTCTTT. Its translation is CASSPRVGTNTEAFF. Combining the CDR3 with reference TRBV9 and TRBJ1-1 gives the whole variable domain DSGVTQTPKHLITATGQRVTLRCSPRSGDLSVYWYQQSLDQGLQFLIQYYNGEERAKGNILERFSAQQFPDLHSELNLSSLELGDSALYFCASSPRVGTNTEAFFGQGTRLTVV.

V usage is TRBV14 and J usage is TRBJ2-3, with a weak D call TRBD2 (6 bases). Between the trimmed V and J ends, which lost 4 bases and 4 bases, there was a span of 21 bases. This CDR3 comprises 17 residues. In germline, CDR1 is SGHDN, CDR2 FVKESK. CDR3 in amino acids: CASSPGILISGADTQYF. The DNA of the CDR3 is TGTGCCAGCAGCCCAGGCATCCTAATTAGCGGAGCAGATACGCAGTATTTT.

The V call is TRBV29-1, the J call TRBJ2-3, with D unresolved. Germline V gene lookup returns CDR1 SQVTM and CDR2 ANQGSEA. This CDR3 is 12 amino acids long. This CDR3 reads CTFGQGTDTQYF. CDR3 in DNA: TGCACCTTCGGGCAGGGCACAGATACGCAGTATTTT.

The chain is built from TRBV18 and TRBJ1-2; D is unclear. The CDR3 is 14 amino acids. Trimming removed 1 base at V and 3 bases at J, with 9 bases between. The V gene's germline CDR1 is KGHSH and CDR2 LQKENI. In DNA, the CDR3 is TGTGCCAGCTCACCACAGGGATCAGACTATGGCTACACCTTC. It yields the protein CASSPQGSDYGYTF.

V is TRBV18 and J is TRBJ2-5, with 11 bases identical to TRBD1. Near its end, the DNA agrees better with TRBJ2-7, so the J call may be wrong. The CDR3 contains 12 residues. Looked up from germline, CDR1 is KGHSH and CDR2 is LQKENI. The CDR3 DNA is TGTGCCAGCGGACAGGGGGCGGTCGAGCAGTACTTC. Its protein is CASGQGAVEQYF.

J is TRBJ1-1 and V is TRBV6-5, with no clear D. Germline V gene lookup returns CDR1 MNHEY and CDR2 SVGAGI. V was pared by 0 bases and J by 0 bases, with 5 bases between. CDR3 length equals 14 residues. CDR3 loop: CASSYSSVNTEAFF. The CDR3 region has the DNA TGTGCCAGCAGTTACTCTTCGGTGAACACTGAAGCTTTCTTT.

The chain is built from TRBV30 and TRBJ1-2; D is unclear. Germline V lookup: CDR1 GTSNPN, CDR2 SVGIG (reference sequence). The CDR3 is 12 amino acids. The V gene lost 3 bases and the J gene lost 8 bases, with 13 bases spanning the gap. The CDR3 nucleotides read TGTGCCTGGAGGGCGGGTACTCTAGGCTACACCTTC. Residues: CAWRAGTLGYTF. The complete variable domain, with remaining parts taken from reference TRBV30 and TRBJ1-2, reads SQTIHQWPATLVQPVGSPLSLECTVEGTSNPNLYWYRQAAGRGLQLLFYSVGIGQISSEVPQNLSASRPQDRQFILSSKKLLLSDSGFYLCAWRAGTLGYTFGSGTRLTVV.

The chain carries TRBV6-1 and TRBJ2-5; 9 nucleotides agree with TRBD1. The DNA matches TRBJ2-7 better at its end, which makes the J call doubtful. CDR1 and CDR2 (germline): MNHNS, SASEGT. The CDR3 runs to 14 residues. Written as DNA, the CDR3 is TGTGCCAGCAGTGAAGGGGACAGGGTCTACGAGCAGTACTTC. It translates to CASSEGDRVYEQYF.

The chain carries TRBV5-1 and TRBJ2-1, with TRBD1 as a possible D gene (6 bases). Looked up from germline, CDR1 is SGHRS and CDR2 is YFSETQ. The CDR3 runs to 12 residues. The germline V and J ends were trimmed by 4 bases and 7 bases, with 9 bases remaining between them. CDR3 coding DNA: TGCGCCAGCAGCACAGGGACGAATGAGCAGTTCTTC. Encoded protein: CASSTGTNEQFF. Looking up the rest from reference TRBV5-1 and TRBJ2-1 gives the full variable domain: KAGVTQTPRYLIKTRGQQVTLSCSPISGHRSVSWYQQTPGQGLQFLFEYFSETQRNKGNFPGRFSGRQFSNSRSEMNVSTLELGDSALYLCASSTGTNEQFFGPGTRLTVL.

V and J are TRBV6-4 and TRBJ2-1, with TRBD2 matching 11 bases. Germline V gene lookup returns CDR1 MRHNA and CDR2 SNTAGT. The CDR3 contains 15 residues. V was clipped by 6 bases and J by 6 bases; unmatched bases: 7. The CDR3 DNA sequence: TGTGCCAGCAGCCTAGCGGGGGGCTCTGGCAATGAGCAGTTCTTC. It yields the protein CASSLAGGSGNEQFF.

This chain uses TRBV6-5 with TRBJ2-6; D might be TRBD1 or TRBD2, each matching 5 bases. The CDR3 totals 16 residues. Trimming left V 2 bases short and J 0 bases short, with 8 bases between. Germline lookup yields CDR1 MNHEY and CDR2 SVGAGI. The CDR3 DNA reads as TGTGCCAGCAGTTACGGGGACCTCTCTGGGGCCAACGTCCTGACTTTC. It yields the protein CASSYGDLSGANVLTF.

In DNA form, the CDR3 reads TGCGCCAGCAGCTTGGCAGGACAGGGCACAGATACGCAGTATTTT. It specifies CASSLAGQGTDTQYF. J is TRBJ2-3 and V is TRBV5-1; 7 nucleotides agree with TRBD1. Trimming cost V 0 bases and J 1 base; bases outside gene matches: 2. This CDR3 spans 15 amino acids. Germline values: CDR1 SGHRS, CDR2 YFSETQ.

CDR3 bases: TGTGCCAGCAGTCTTGACAGGGTGCGTTCACCCCTCCACTTT. Encoded protein: CASSLDRVRSPLHF. The chain combines TRBV6-6 with TRBJ1-6, with 7 bases matching TRBD1. This CDR3 is 14 amino acids long. J was trimmed by 9 bases and V by 5 bases; bases with no gene match: 7. CDR1 and CDR2 from the germline V gene are MNHNY and SVGAGI (reference sequence).

J is TRBJ2-2 and V is TRBV11-3; no clear D gene. The V and J ends lost 1 base and 3 bases respectively, with 12 bases between them. The CDR3 sequence is 16 residues long. The germline CDR1 and CDR2 sequences are SGHNT and YENEEA. The CDR3 loop is CASSLATLKDTGELFF. In DNA form, the CDR3 reads TGTGCCAGCAGCTTAGCTACTCTTAAGGACACCGGGGAGCTGTTTTTT.

This clone was picked up one time. The rearrangement joins TRBV7-2 to TRBJ2-3; 11 nucleotides align to TRBD2. Germline V gene lookup returns CDR1 SGHTA and CDR2 FQGNSA. The trim removed 0 bases at V and 14 bases at J, leaving 10 bases unmatched. This CDR3 is built from 15 residues. Here the CDR3 DNA reads TGTGCCAGCAGCTTAGCCCCTCTTAGCGGGGGGGCCTTGTATTTT. Protein sequence: CASSLAPLSGGALYF.

The V and J genes are TRBV11-2 and TRBJ1-1, with D unresolved. Trimming pared 2 bases from V and 3 bases from J, leaving 7 bases between. CDR3 length: 13 amino acids. Germline-derived CDR1 and CDR2 are SGHAT and FQNNGV. The chain's CDR3 is CASSLPVDTEAFF. CDR3 DNA sequence: TGTGCCAGCAGCTTACCAGTCGACACTGAAGCTTTCTTT.

The rearrangement uses TRBV19 and TRBJ2-7; D is unresolved. CDR1 LNHDA and CDR2 SQIVND come from the germline V gene (reference sequence). The V end was cut by 3 bases, the J end by 2 bases, with 8 bases between. The CDR3 contains 13 residues. Here the CDR3 reads CASSMGQTYEQYF. CDR3 DNA: TGTGCCAGTAGTATGGGCCAGACCTACGAGCAGTACTTC.

The chain employs TRBV5-1 and TRBJ2-7; 10 nucleotides align to TRBD1. V lost 4 bases to trimming and J lost 1 base; unmatched junction nucleotides: 2. The CDR3 extends over 14 amino acids. Germline V lookup: CDR1 SGHRS, CDR2 YFSETQ. CDR3 residues: CASSPGQGSYEQYF. CDR3 sequence (DNA): TGCGCCAGCAGCCCGGGACAGGGGTCCTACGAGCAGTACTTC. The entire variable domain, with the rest obtained from reference TRBV5-1 and TRBJ2-7, is as follows: KAGVTQTPRYLIKTRGQQVTLSCSPISGHRSVSWYQQTPGQGLQFLFEYFSETQRNKGNFPGRFSGRQFSNSRSEMNVSTLELGDSALYLCASSPGQGSYEQYFGPGTRLTVT.

J is TRBJ1-2 and V is TRBV2; no firm D call. Between the trimmed V and J ends, which lost 2 bases and 7 bases, there was a span of 11 bases. CDR1 and CDR2 from the germline V gene are SNHLY and FYNNEI. This CDR3 spans 13 amino acids. The CDR3 nucleotides read TGTGCCAGCAGTGAATTTAAGGGCGGTGGCTACACCTTC. Its protein product is CASSEFKGGGYTF.

In nucleotides, the CDR3 is TGTGCCAGCAGAGCGGACAGGAAAGAGACCCAGTACTTC. Its protein product is CASRADRKETQYF. This chain joins TRBV2 and TRBJ2-5; 7 nucleotides line up with TRBD1. Trimming cost V 6 bases and J 3 bases; bases outside gene matches: 4. The CDR3 length is 13 residues. Germline V gene data show CDR1 as SNHLY and CDR2 as FYNNEI.

The chain joins TRBV4-2 to TRBJ2-3; 8 nucleotides match TRBD1. The CDR3 covers 16 residues. The germline gives CDR1 LGHNA, CDR2 YNFKEQ. The trim removed 5 bases at V and 0 bases at J, leaving 7 bases unmatched. The CDR3 DNA follows: TGTGCCAGCAGCGAATCAGGGGGCGGGAGCACAGATACGCAGTATTTT. Its translation is CASSESGGGSTDTQYF.

The V call is TRBV5-1, the J call TRBJ2-1; 8 bases are a match to TRBD1. From germline, CDR1 is SGHRS and CDR2 YFSETQ. This CDR3 spans 14 amino acids. Trimming removed 4 bases from V and 9 bases from J; junction bases left unmatched: 9. The CDR3: CASSPGQGIFEQFF. The CDR3 DNA reads TGCGCCAGCAGCCCAGGACAGGGAATTTTTGAGCAGTTCTTC.

In its sample, this clone was seen once. The chain recombines TRBV5-1 with TRBJ2-5; the D call may be TRBD1 or TRBD2 (5 bases each). The germline gives CDR1 SGHRS, CDR2 YFSETQ. Trimming took 3 bases from V and 1 from J, leaving 13 bases between them. The CDR3 runs to 15 residues. The CDR3 nucleotides are TGCGCCAGCAGCTCCGCCCCAGGGACCCAAGAGACCCAGTACTTC. Its protein product is CASSSAPGTQETQYF.

This clone was seen only a few times. This chain uses TRBV6-5 with TRBJ2-7, with D maybe TRBD1 (5 bases). The CDR3 has 13 residues. The V end lost 8 bases, the J end lost 3 bases, and 14 bases lay between the germline ends. Looked up from germline, CDR1 is MNHEY and CDR2 is SVGAGI. This CDR3 reads CASRTTEHYEQYF. The CDR3 region has the DNA TGTGCCAGCCGAACGACAGAACACTACGAGCAGTACTTC.